Below, 25 T cell receptor beta chains from the same sample are listed, as sequenced in a study of blood T cell repertoires in COVID-19. Clones were sequenced by immunoSEQ multiplex PCR, and TCRdb holds only the in-frame ones, with some missing. Of 200,000 to 300,000 clones listed, about 82% were seen once; the top ten hold approximately 9.6%. The sample taken for sequencing was PBMCs or T cells enriched from blood (not recorded which). Receptors were obtained from a woman between 50 and 59 years old with acute COVID-19.

The chain links TRBV2 to TRBJ1-2, with 7 bases lining up with TRBD1. CDR3 length: 12 amino acids. CDR1 and CDR2 (germline): SNHLY, FYNNEI. After removal of 7 bases from V and 6 bases from J, the junction contained 5 bases not matched to a gene. For the CDR3, the DNA is TGTGCCAGCACCCAGGGGGAGAATGGCTACACCTTC. Translation gives CASTQGENGYTF.

The V gene is TRBV10-3, the J gene TRBJ2-7; 9 nucleotides align to TRBD1. Germline V CDR1 and CDR2: ENHRY, SYGVKD. The CDR3 loop spans 11 amino acids. V dropped 8 bases and J dropped 4; count of bases not matched to a gene: 0. This CDR3 reads CAIGTGYEQYF. The DNA of the CDR3 is TGTGCCATCGGGACAGGGTACGAGCAGTACTTC.

The rearrangement uses TRBV12-5 and TRBJ2-3, with a weak D call TRBD2 (6 bases). The CDR3 length is 14 residues. The germline V gene encodes CDR1 LGHNT and CDR2 FRNRAP. V lost 0 bases, J lost 6 bases, and 10 bases lay in between. In DNA form, the CDR3 reads TGTGCTAGTGGTTTGGTGGGGGGAGGTGATACGCAGTATTTT. This codes for CASGLVGGGDTQYF.

The gene calls are TRBV30 and TRBJ2-2; 13 bases map to TRBD2. This CDR3 comprises 20 residues. Trimming took 2 bases from V and 3 from J; bases not matched to a gene: 15. The germline V gene encodes CDR1 GTSNPN and CDR2 SVGIG (reference sequence). The CDR3 nucleotides are TGTGCCTGGAGTCCTAGGGGGGTGGGACTAGCGGGGACCTACACCGGGGAGCTGTTTTTT. Amino acid sequence: CAWSPRGVGLAGTYTGELFF. Filled out from reference TRBV30 and TRBJ2-2, the complete variable domain reads SQTIHQWPATLVQPVGSPLSLECTVEGTSNPNLYWYRQAAGRGLQLLFYSVGIGQISSEVPQNLSASRPQDRQFILSSKKLLLSDSGFYLCAWSPRGVGLAGTYTGELFFGEGSRLTVL.

This sequence joins TRBV3-1 (or the pseudogene TRBV3-2) and TRBJ2-1; D unresolved. V was cut by 2 bases and J by 7 bases, with 9 bases left in between. The CDR3 consists of 13 residues. Germline V gene data show CDR1 as LGHDT and CDR2 as YNNKEL (reference sequence). CDR3 residues: CASSQPLSNEQFF. In DNA, the CDR3 is TGTGCCAGCAGCCAACCCCTCTCTAATGAGCAGTTCTTC.

Regarding this clone: The junction departs from the called germline gene at one end, perhaps through a read error. V gene TRBV7-2 combines with J gene TRBJ2-1; 11 bases align to TRBD2. CDR3 length: 15 residues. Germline V lookup: CDR1 SGHTA, CDR2 FQGNSA. CDR3: CASSLAGGFYNEQFF. CDR3 sequence (DNA): TGTGCCAGCAGTTTAGCGGGGGGGTTCTACAATGAGCAGTTCTTC.

The chain joins TRBV27 to TRBJ1-5, with TRBD1 identical over 11 bases. Germline trimming cut 6 bases from V and 4 bases from J; bases unmatched to any gene: 11. The CDR3 runs 17 residues. Germline CDR1 is MNHEY and CDR2 is SMNVEV (reference sequence). CDR3 region: CASRPGQGDRHNQPQHF. The CDR3 DNA sequence: TGTGCCAGCAGGCCGGGACAGGGGGATAGGCATAATCAGCCCCAGCATTTT.

The chain has TRBV7-8 and TRBJ1-1, with no clear D. CDR3 size: 14 residues. CDR1 and CDR2 from the germline V gene are SGHVS and FQNEAQ. Deletions cut 0 bases from V and 1 base from J, with 6 bases between. CDR3 sequence: CASSLAPGNTEAFF. As DNA, the CDR3 is TGTGCCAGCAGCTTAGCTCCAGGGAACACTGAAGCTTTCTTT. Full variable domain (missing parts from reference TRBV7-8 and TRBJ1-1): GAGVSQSPRYKVAKRGQDVALRCDPISGHVSLFWYQQALGQGPEFLTYFQNEAQLDKSGLPSDRFFAERPEGSVSTLKIQRTQQEDSAVYLCASSLAPGNTEAFFGQGTRLTVV.

V is TRBV10-3 and J is TRBJ1-5; a weak D match, TRBD1 (5 bases). V was pared by 3 bases and J by 4 bases, with 10 bases between. Per the germline V gene, CDR1 is ENHRY and CDR2 is SYGVKD. The CDR3 loop spans 14 amino acids. CDR3: CAISEQAGNQPQHF. CDR3 in DNA: TGTGCCATCAGTGAACAGGCGGGGAATCAGCCCCAGCATTTT.

This clone was found once. The CDR3 DNA is TGTGCCAGCAGTGAAACCCGGGACAGGGCCTATGGCTACACCTTC. This gives the protein CASSETRDRAYGYTF. The V call is TRBV6-1, the J call TRBJ1-2, with 9 bases identical to TRBD1. V shed 2 bases and J 4 bases; nucleotides not matched to a gene: 5. Germline CDR1 and CDR2: MNHNS and SASEGT. The CDR3 runs to 15 residues.

In this sample, this clone turned up many times. The V and J genes are TRBV30 and TRBJ1-1, with 7 nucleotides matching TRBD1. The CDR3 sequence is 11 residues long. The J segment lost 12 bases and the V segment lost 6 bases, leaving 10 bases of the junction unmatched. Germline CDR1 GTSNPN, CDR2 SVGIG (reference sequence). This chain's CDR3 is CACPSDRETFF. Here the CDR3 DNA reads TGTGCCTGTCCTTCTGACAGGGAAACTTTCTTT.

This clone was detected once. The chain combines TRBV29-1 with TRBJ1-5, with D unclear. The CDR3 has 14 residues. CDR1 and CDR2 from the germline V gene are SQVTM and ANQGSEA. V was trimmed by 1 base and J by 4 bases, leaving 11 bases between them. The CDR3 here is CSVEVGDGNQPQHF. The CDR3 nucleotides are TGCAGCGTTGAAGTCGGAGACGGTAATCAGCCCCAGCATTTT.

The chain joins TRBV19 to TRBJ1-1; D is undetermined. The germline gives CDR1 LNHDA, CDR2 SQIVND (reference sequence). Deletions cut 3 bases from V and 6 bases from J, with 8 bases between. The CDR3 is 12 residues long. The CDR3 coding sequence is TGTGCCAGTAGTATGGACTTCTCTGAAGCTTTCTTT. Translation gives CASSMDFSEAFF.

This clone was observed at least ten times. V usage is TRBV7-6 and J usage is TRBJ2-2; D gene unclear. V lost 1 base and J 3 bases, leaving 12 bases between the germline ends. The CDR3 runs to 16 residues. CDR1 and CDR2 (germline): SGHVS, FNYEAQ. CDR3 DNA sequence: TGTGCCAGCAGCTTAGTAAGCCAAAAGTACACCGGGGAGCTGTTTTTT. It encodes CASSLVSQKYTGELFF.

The chain couples TRBV6-5 to TRBJ2-7, with a possible D match to TRBD1 (6 bases). The CDR3 runs 16 residues. Germline V CDR1 and CDR2: MNHEY, SVGAGI. Between the trimmed V and J ends, which lost 0 bases and 6 bases, there was a span of 18 bases. The CDR3 region has the DNA TGTGCCAGCAGTTACTCGATGACAGGCGCGAACTCCGAGCAGTACTTC. As protein: CASSYSMTGANSEQYF.

The gene calls are TRBV19 and TRBJ1-5; unclear D gene. There are 15 residues in the CDR3. The V gene lost 6 bases and the J gene lost 0 bases, with 12 bases spanning the gap. Germline CDR1 and CDR2: LNHDA and SQIVND (reference sequence). DNA of the CDR3: TGTGCCAGTAGCACAACACGAATTAGCAATCAGCCCCAGCATTTT. Residues: CASSTTRISNQPQHF. Variable domain in full (rest from reference TRBV19 and TRBJ1-5): DGGITQSPKYLFRKEGQNVTLSCEQNLNHDAMYWYRQDPGQGLRLIYYSQIVNDFQKGDIAEGYSVSREKKESFPLTVTSAQKNPTAFYLCASSTTRISNQPQHFGDGTRLSIL.

The table lists this clone with a few counts. The chain is built from TRBV25-1 and TRBJ2-7; tentatively, D is TRBD1 (5 bases). V lost 6 bases and J lost 3, with 6 bases in between. Germline V CDR1 and CDR2: MGHDK, SYGVNS. The CDR3 is made up of 11 amino acids. CDR3 bases: TGTGCCAGCAGGACAGTCTACGAGCAGTACTTC. Its translation is CASRTVYEQYF.

This chain links TRBV18 with TRBJ1-4, with 12 bases matching TRBD1. CDR1 is KGHSH and CDR2 is LQKENI in the germline V gene. The CDR3 has 16 amino acids. V lost 3 bases to trimming and J lost 8 bases; unmatched junction nucleotides: 7. This CDR3 reads CASSPTGGTGGEKLFF. DNA for the CDR3: TGTGCCAGCTCACCCACCGGTGGGACAGGGGGCGAAAAACTGTTTTTT.

This clone came up once. The chain carries TRBV9 and TRBJ1-2, with D maybe TRBD1 (6 bases). V lost 0 bases, J lost 0 bases, and 9 bases lay in between. The CDR3 loop spans 15 amino acids. CDR1 is SGDLS and CDR2 is YYNGEE in the germline V gene. The CDR3 coding sequence is TGTGCCAGCAGCGTAGGGCAGGGGACTAACTATGGCTACACCTTC. As protein: CASSVGQGTNYGYTF. The variable domain in full, completed from reference TRBV9 and TRBJ1-2, reads DSGVTQTPKHLITATGQRVTLRCSPRSGDLSVYWYQQSLDQGLQFLIQYYNGEERAKGNILERFSAQQFPDLHSELNLSSLELGDSALYFCASSVGQGTNYGYTFGSGTRLTVV.

This chain joins TRBV29-1 and TRBJ2-1; D is unresolved. In germline, CDR1 is SQVTM, CDR2 ANQGSEA. V lost 1 base and J lost 3, with 10 bases in between. The CDR3 spans 14 residues. In DNA, the CDR3 is TGCAGCGTTGAAGTGGCTACAGTCTACAATGAGCAGTTCTTC. Its protein product is CSVEVATVYNEQFF.

This clone came up once. The J gene is TRBJ1-2, the V gene TRBV19; D is perhaps TRBD1 (5 bases). The germline V and J ends were trimmed by 0 bases and 0 bases, with 5 bases remaining between them. CDR1 and CDR2 from the germline V gene are LNHDA and SQIVND (reference sequence). The CDR3 consists of 14 residues. For the CDR3, the DNA is TGTGCCAGTAGTATAGACAGGGCTAACTATGGCTACACCTTC. Amino acid sequence: CASSIDRANYGYTF. The whole variable domain, filled in from reference TRBV19 and TRBJ1-2, reads DGGITQSPKYLFRKEGQNVTLSCEQNLNHDAMYWYRQDPGQGLRLIYYSQIVNDFQKGDIAEGYSVSREKKESFPLTVTSAQKNPTAFYLCASSIDRANYGYTFGSGTRLTVV.

Comments on this clone: Other DNA variants within this sample encode the same CDR3. V gene TRBV7-3 combines with J gene TRBJ2-5; D gene uncertain. Germline lookup yields CDR1 SGHTA and CDR2 FQGTGA. V dropped 1 base and J dropped 5 bases, with 8 bases sitting between them. The CDR3 loop spans 13 amino acids. The CDR3 DNA reads TGTGCCAGCAGCTTAAGTCCCGGGGAGACCCAGTACTTC. Translation gives CASSLSPGETQYF.

This clone was detected only a few times. The chain carries TRBV7-6 and TRBJ1-1; no definite D call. Looked up from germline, CDR1 is SGHVS and CDR2 is FNYEAQ. The CDR3 loop spans 13 amino acids. Trimming pared 8 bases from V and 1 base from J, leaving 11 bases between. In DNA, the CDR3 is TGTGCCAGCGCCAGAGGCTCGAACACTGAAGCTTTCTTT. It translates to CASARGSNTEAFF.

The gene calls are TRBV10-3 and TRBJ1-5; no clear D gene. V was clipped by 2 bases and J by 6 bases, with 8 bases between them. The CDR3 runs 13 residues. Per germline, CDR1 ENHRY and CDR2 SYGVKD. The DNA for the CDR3 is TGTGCCATCAGTGAGGTATCGAGTCAGCCCCAGCATTTT. Amino acids: CAISEVSSQPQHF.

This rearrangement joins TRBV19 to TRBJ2-1, with TRBD2 identical over 12 bases. V trimming: 5 bases; J trimming: 2 bases; junction bases outside the gene matches: 4. Germline CDR1 LNHDA, CDR2 SQIVND (reference sequence). There are 16 residues in the CDR3. CDR3 amino acids: CASSASGGAAYNEQFF. CDR3 nucleotides: TGTGCCAGTAGTGCTAGCGGGGGGGCTGCCTACAATGAGCAGTTCTTC.